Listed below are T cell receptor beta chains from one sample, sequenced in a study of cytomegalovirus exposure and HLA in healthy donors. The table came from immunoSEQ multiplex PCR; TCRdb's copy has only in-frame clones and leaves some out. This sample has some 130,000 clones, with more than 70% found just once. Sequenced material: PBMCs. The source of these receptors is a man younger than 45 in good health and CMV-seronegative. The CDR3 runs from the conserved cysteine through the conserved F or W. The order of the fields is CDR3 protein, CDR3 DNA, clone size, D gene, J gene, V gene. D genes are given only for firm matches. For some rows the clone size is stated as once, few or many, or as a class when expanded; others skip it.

CDR3 protein: CSVARGPSGYEQYF
CDR3 DNA: TGCAGCGTTGCGCGGGGACCTTCGGGCTACGAGCAGTACTTC
clone size: .
D gene: .
J gene: TRBJ2-7
V gene: TRBV29-1

CDR3 protein: CASSLGTGTGAYEQYF
CDR3 DNA: TGTGCCAGCAGCTTAGGTACCGGGACAGGGGCCTACGAGCAGTACTTC
clone size: .
D gene: TRBD1
J gene: TRBJ2-7
V gene: TRBV11-2

CDR3 protein: CASSPQGRGGIQYF
CDR3 DNA: TGTGCCAGCAGTCCTCAGGGTCGGGGAGGGATTCAGTACTTC
clone size: few
D gene: TRBD2
J gene: TRBJ2-4
V gene: TRBV28

CDR3 protein: CAWSVPTGPGEKLFF
CDR3 DNA: TGTGCCTGGAGTGTCCCGACAGGGCCGGGTGAAAAACTGTTTTTT
clone size: .
D gene: TRBD1
J gene: TRBJ1-4
V gene: TRBV30

CDR3 protein: CASSPRAGMSYEQYF
CDR3 DNA: TGTGCCAGCAGCCCGAGGGCTGGAATGTCCTACGAGCAGTACTTC
clone size: few
D gene: .
J gene: TRBJ2-7
V gene: TRBV14

CDR3 protein: CASSFEREYTGELFF
CDR3 DNA: TGCGCCAGCAGCTTCGAGCGGGAATACACCGGGGAGCTGTTTTTT
clone size: few
D gene: TRBD2
J gene: TRBJ2-2
V gene: TRBV5-1

CDR3 protein: CASSNLIAGDWDTQYF
CDR3 DNA: TGTGCCAGCAGCAACCTAATAGCGGGAGATTGGGATACGCAGTATTTT
clone size: .
D gene: TRBD2
J gene: TRBJ2-3
V gene: TRBV9

CDR3 protein: CASSSPISGGAYEQYF
CDR3 DNA: TGTGCCAGCAGCTCACCTATTTCAGGGGGCGCGTACGAGCAGTACTTC
clone size: .
D gene: TRBD1
J gene: TRBJ2-7
V gene: TRBV7-9

CDR3 protein: CASSEETSGMKNIQYF
CDR3 DNA: TGCGCCAGCAGTGAAGAGACTAGCGGGATGAAAAACATTCAGTACTTC
clone size: .
D gene: TRBD2
J gene: TRBJ2-4
V gene: TRBV10-2

CDR3 protein: CASSKQAFSGNTIYF
CDR3 DNA: TGTGCCAGCAGCAAACAGGCCTTCTCTGGAAACACCATATATTTT
clone size: few
D gene: .
J gene: TRBJ1-3
V gene: TRBV6-5

CDR3 protein: CASSVATGRANVLTF
CDR3 DNA: TGTGCCAGCAGCGTAGCTACAGGCCGAGCCAACGTCCTGACTTTC
clone size: .
D gene: .
J gene: TRBJ2-6
V gene: TRBV9

CDR3 protein: CASSVMLTSDGYTF
CDR3 DNA: TGCGCCAGCAGTGTAATGTTAACGTCGGATGGCTACACCTTC
clone size: .
D gene: .
J gene: TRBJ1-2
V gene: TRBV10-2

CDR3 protein: CASSSGTENIQYF
CDR3 DNA: TGTGCCAGCAGTTCCGGAACAGAAAACATTCAGTACTTC
clone size: .
D gene: .
J gene: TRBJ2-4
V gene: TRBV6-1

CDR3 protein: CASSQEARGGYGYTF
CDR3 DNA: TGCGCCAGCAGCCAAGAAGCAAGGGGTGGGTATGGCTACACCTTC
clone size: .
D gene: .
J gene: TRBJ1-2
V gene: TRBV4-1

CDR3 protein: CASRASDTQYF
CDR3 DNA: TGTGCCAGCAGAGCGAGCGATACGCAGTATTTT
clone size: .
D gene: .
J gene: TRBJ2-3
V gene: TRBV2

CDR3 protein: CASSVGVSLGNEQFF
CDR3 DNA: TGTGCCAGCAGCGTAGGGGTTAGCTTGGGCAATGAGCAGTTCTTC
clone size: .
D gene: .
J gene: TRBJ2-1
V gene: TRBV9

CDR3 protein: CASSSLTSGETF
CDR3 DNA: TGTGCCAGCAGTTCCCTCACGAGCGGGGAGACCTTC
clone size: .
D gene: TRBD2
J gene: TRBJ2-7
V gene: TRBV28

CDR3 protein: CASSVAPTGGDGNYGYTF
CDR3 DNA: TGTGCCAGCAGCGTAGCTCCGACAGGGGGCGACGGGAACTATGGCTACACCTTC
clone size: once
D gene: TRBD1
J gene: TRBJ1-2
V gene: TRBV9

CDR3 protein: CASSELAGGSETQYF
CDR3 DNA: TGTGCCAGCAGTGAATTAGCGGGAGGGTCTGAGACCCAGTACTTC
clone size: .
D gene: TRBD2
J gene: TRBJ2-5
V gene: TRBV6-1

CDR3 protein: CASSQRLGEREQYF
CDR3 DNA: TGCGCCAGCAGCCAGAGGCTAGGAGAGAGAGAGCAGTACTTC
clone size: .
D gene: .
J gene: TRBJ2-7
V gene: TRBV4-1

CDR3 protein: CASRARLAGGETQYF
CDR3 DNA: TGTGCCAGCAGGGCCCGTTTAGCGGGAGGCGAGACCCAGTACTTC
clone size: .
D gene: TRBD2
J gene: TRBJ2-5
V gene: TRBV2

CDR3 protein: CASSVPTGSWYYNEQFF
CDR3 DNA: TGTGCCAGTAGCGTCCCCACAGGGAGCTGGTACTACAATGAGCAGTTCTTC
clone size: .
D gene: .
J gene: TRBJ2-1
V gene: TRBV2

CDR3 protein: CASSVGGGLIPEAFF
CDR3 DNA: TGTGCCAGCAGTGTGGGTGGAGGGCTGATTCCTGAAGCTTTCTTT
clone size: .
D gene: .
J gene: TRBJ1-1
V gene: TRBV2

CDR3 protein: CASSMTGSAEAFF
CDR3 DNA: TGTGCCAGTAGTATGACAGGGTCGGCTGAAGCTTTCTTT
clone size: .
D gene: TRBD1
J gene: TRBJ1-1
V gene: TRBV19

CDR3 protein: CAWSPGSTDTQYF
CDR3 DNA: TGTGCCTGGAGTCCCGGTAGCACAGATACGCAGTATTTT
clone size: .
D gene: .
J gene: TRBJ2-3
V gene: TRBV30

CDR3 protein: CASSVQGYEQYF
CDR3 DNA: TGTGCCAGCAGTGTACAGGGGTACGAGCAGTACTTC
clone size: .
D gene: TRBD1
J gene: TRBJ2-7
V gene: TRBV6-1

CDR3 protein: CASSQDAHRGYDTQYF
CDR3 DNA: TGTGCCAGCAGCCAAGACGCCCACAGGGGATACGATACGCAGTATTTT
clone size: once
D gene: TRBD1
J gene: TRBJ2-3
V gene: TRBV14

CDR3 protein: CASEETPGNTIYF
CDR3 DNA: TGTGCCAGCGAAGAGACACCTGGAAACACCATATATTTT
clone size: .
D gene: .
J gene: TRBJ1-3
V gene: TRBV28

CDR3 protein: CASRLAGHEQYF
CDR3 DNA: TGTGCCAGCCGGCTAGCGGGCCACGAGCAGTACTTC
clone size: .
D gene: TRBD2
J gene: TRBJ2-7
V gene: TRBV27

CDR3 protein: CASSPLLAGGSDNEQFF
CDR3 DNA: TGTGCCAGCAGCCCTTTACTAGCGGGAGGATCGGACAATGAGCAGTTCTTC
clone size: .
D gene: TRBD2
J gene: TRBJ2-1
V gene: TRBV27

CDR3 protein: CASSLGLGEDTQYF
CDR3 DNA: TGTGCCAGCAGCTTAGGCCTAGGGGAAGATACGCAGTATTTT
clone size: .
D gene: .
J gene: TRBJ2-3
V gene: TRBV13

CDR3 protein: CASGWGENQPQHF
CDR3 DNA: TGTGCCAGCGGTTGGGGGGAAAATCAGCCCCAGCATTTT
clone size: once
D gene: .
J gene: TRBJ1-5
V gene: TRBV18

CDR3 protein: CASSPGLTNYGYTF
CDR3 DNA: TGTGCCAGCTCACCAGGGCTCACTAACTATGGCTACACCTTC
clone size: .
D gene: .
J gene: TRBJ1-2
V gene: TRBV18

CDR3 protein: CASSLVRASNTDTQYF
CDR3 DNA: TGCGCCAGCAGCTTGGTGCGGGCCTCCAACACAGATACGCAGTATTTT
clone size: .
D gene: .
J gene: TRBJ2-3
V gene: TRBV5-1

CDR3 protein: CASSGQDSNQPQHF
CDR3 DNA: TGTGCCAGCAGTGGTCAGGATAGCAATCAGCCCCAGCATTTT
clone size: .
D gene: .
J gene: TRBJ1-5
V gene: TRBV2

CDR3 protein: CASSLVRGETQYF
CDR3 DNA: TGTGCCAGCAGCTTAGTGCGCGGAGAGACCCAGTACTTC
clone size: once
D gene: .
J gene: TRBJ2-5
V gene: TRBV11-1

CDR3 protein: CASMRSGRGYEQFF
CDR3 DNA: TGTGCCAGCATGAGAAGCGGGAGAGGCTATGAGCAGTTCTTC
clone size: .
D gene: TRBD2
J gene: TRBJ2-1
V gene: TRBV2

CDR3 protein: CASRGRPDTQYF
CDR3 DNA: TGTGCCAGCAGGGGGCGCCCAGATACGCAGTATTTT
clone size: few
D gene: .
J gene: TRBJ2-3
V gene: TRBV2

CDR3 protein: CASSTPGAGWVHEQYF
CDR3 DNA: TGTGCCAGCAGTACCCCCGGGGCGGGGTGGGTTCACGAGCAGTACTTC
clone size: .
D gene: .
J gene: TRBJ2-7
V gene: TRBV28

CDR3 protein: CSSSPVLGGNTIYF
CDR3 DNA: TGTTCCAGCAGCCCAGTCCTAGGTGGAAACACCATATATTTT
clone size: few
D gene: .
J gene: TRBJ1-3
V gene: TRBV7-9

CDR3 protein: CASSLAVNTEAFF
CDR3 DNA: TGTGCCAGCAGCTTGGCGGTGAACACTGAAGCTTTCTTT
clone size: .
D gene: .
J gene: TRBJ1-1
V gene: TRBV5-5

CDR3 protein: CASSSTGVDGYTF
CDR3 DNA: TGTGCCAGCAGTTCCACGGGGGTGGATGGCTACACCTTC
clone size: few
D gene: .
J gene: TRBJ1-2
V gene: TRBV6-6

CDR3 protein: CASSEALEHTEAFF
CDR3 DNA: TGTGCCAGCAGTGAAGCCCTGGAGCACACTGAAGCTTTCTTT
clone size: few
D gene: .
J gene: TRBJ1-1
V gene: TRBV6-1

CDR3 protein: CASSYYGQATEAFF
CDR3 DNA: TGTGCCAGCAGTTATTACGGACAGGCGACTGAAGCTTTCTTT
clone size: .
D gene: TRBD1
J gene: TRBJ1-1
V gene: TRBV6-6

CDR3 protein: CAISEINRGRETQYF
CDR3 DNA: TGTGCCATCAGTGAGATCAACAGGGGGCGTGAGACCCAGTACTTC
clone size: .
D gene: TRBD1
J gene: TRBJ2-5
V gene: TRBV10-3

CDR3 protein: CASSYSNRGPDEKLFF
CDR3 DNA: TGTGCCAGCAGTTATTCGAACAGGGGACCAGATGAAAAACTGTTTTTT
clone size: once
D gene: TRBD1
J gene: TRBJ1-4
V gene: TRBV6-5

CDR3 protein: CASKPFFNQPQHF
CDR3 DNA: TGTGCTAGTAAGCCATTCTTTAATCAGCCCCAGCATTTT
clone size: few
D gene: .
J gene: TRBJ1-5
V gene: TRBV12-5

CDR3 protein: CASRASGTENTGELFF
CDR3 DNA: TGTGCCAGCAGGGCTTCCGGGACAGAGAACACCGGGGAGCTGTTTTTT
clone size: .
D gene: TRBD1
J gene: TRBJ2-2
V gene: TRBV28

CDR3 protein: CAWTRTGIYEQYF
CDR3 DNA: TGTGCCTGGACACGGACAGGTATCTACGAGCAGTACTTC
clone size: .
D gene: TRBD1
J gene: TRBJ2-7
V gene: TRBV30